This T cell receptor (beta chain) comes out of a study of cytomegalovirus exposure and HLA in healthy donors. There are a few counts of this clone. Using immunoSEQ multiplex PCR, the repertoire was profiled, and TCRdb retains in-frame clones only, with some absent. The sample lists fewer than 250,000 clones, over 80% occurring once. The study drew the donors from its approximately 110-subject validation cohort, separate from the roughly 700-subject first cohort. Germline V gene lookup returns CDR1 SGHAT and CDR2 FQDESV (reference sequence). The CDR3 consists of 14 residues. J gave up 5 bases and V 6 bases, and 8 bases lay outside the gene matches.

The chain is built from TRBV11-1 and TRBJ2-7, with TRBD2 matching 9 bases. The receptor was isolated from a woman in her twenties or thirties in good health and CMV-seropositive. Sequences were obtained from PBMCs. CDR3 nucleotides: TGTGCCAGCAGGTCGACTAGCGGAACGGACGAGCAGTACTTC. Protein: CASRSTSGTDEQYF.